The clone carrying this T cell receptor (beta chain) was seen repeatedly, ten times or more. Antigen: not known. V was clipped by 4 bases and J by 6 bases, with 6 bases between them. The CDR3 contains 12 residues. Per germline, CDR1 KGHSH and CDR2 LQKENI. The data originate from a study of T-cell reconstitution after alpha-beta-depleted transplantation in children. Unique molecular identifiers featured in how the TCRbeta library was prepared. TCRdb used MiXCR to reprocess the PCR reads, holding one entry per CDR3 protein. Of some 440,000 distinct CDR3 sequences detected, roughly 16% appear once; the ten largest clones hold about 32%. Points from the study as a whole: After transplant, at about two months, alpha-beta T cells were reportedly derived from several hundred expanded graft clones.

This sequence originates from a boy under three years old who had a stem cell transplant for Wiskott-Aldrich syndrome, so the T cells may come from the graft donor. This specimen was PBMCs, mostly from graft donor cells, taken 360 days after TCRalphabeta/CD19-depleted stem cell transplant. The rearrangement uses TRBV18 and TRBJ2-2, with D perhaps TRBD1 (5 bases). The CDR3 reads CASSQGSGELFF. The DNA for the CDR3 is TGTGCCAGCTCACAGGGGTCCGGGGAGCTGTTTTTT.